This TCR beta chain comes out of a study of early T cells in non-severe SARS-CoV-2 infection. On the study more broadly: Unsorted whole blood bulk RNA was sequenced, with unpaired chains.

Findings of the study overall: Clonotype matching in VDJdb favored anti-spike CD8 responses and did not capture private and CD4 specificities.

About this clonotype: Antigen unknown.

CDR1 and CDR2 from the germline V gene are DFQATT and SNEGSKA (reference sequence). The germline V and J ends were trimmed by 0 bases and 3 bases, with 13 bases remaining between them. The CDR3 runs 15 residues. Attached unique molecular identifiers marked individual cDNA molecules. TCRdb re-derived calls from the 5' RACE reads in MiXCR, one entry per CDR3 protein. The sample lists some 71,000 distinct CDR3 sequences, approximately 10% occurring once. The gene calls are TRBV20-1 and TRBJ2-3, with D unclear. This clonotype was obtained from an adult who was a healthcare worker with PCR-confirmed SARS-CoV-2 infection or an uninfected control (not recorded which). The specimen was whole blood. CDR3 amino acids: CSARDDSIKTDTQYF. Written as DNA, the CDR3 is TGCAGTGCTAGAGATGACTCGATTAAGACAGATACGCAGTATTTT.